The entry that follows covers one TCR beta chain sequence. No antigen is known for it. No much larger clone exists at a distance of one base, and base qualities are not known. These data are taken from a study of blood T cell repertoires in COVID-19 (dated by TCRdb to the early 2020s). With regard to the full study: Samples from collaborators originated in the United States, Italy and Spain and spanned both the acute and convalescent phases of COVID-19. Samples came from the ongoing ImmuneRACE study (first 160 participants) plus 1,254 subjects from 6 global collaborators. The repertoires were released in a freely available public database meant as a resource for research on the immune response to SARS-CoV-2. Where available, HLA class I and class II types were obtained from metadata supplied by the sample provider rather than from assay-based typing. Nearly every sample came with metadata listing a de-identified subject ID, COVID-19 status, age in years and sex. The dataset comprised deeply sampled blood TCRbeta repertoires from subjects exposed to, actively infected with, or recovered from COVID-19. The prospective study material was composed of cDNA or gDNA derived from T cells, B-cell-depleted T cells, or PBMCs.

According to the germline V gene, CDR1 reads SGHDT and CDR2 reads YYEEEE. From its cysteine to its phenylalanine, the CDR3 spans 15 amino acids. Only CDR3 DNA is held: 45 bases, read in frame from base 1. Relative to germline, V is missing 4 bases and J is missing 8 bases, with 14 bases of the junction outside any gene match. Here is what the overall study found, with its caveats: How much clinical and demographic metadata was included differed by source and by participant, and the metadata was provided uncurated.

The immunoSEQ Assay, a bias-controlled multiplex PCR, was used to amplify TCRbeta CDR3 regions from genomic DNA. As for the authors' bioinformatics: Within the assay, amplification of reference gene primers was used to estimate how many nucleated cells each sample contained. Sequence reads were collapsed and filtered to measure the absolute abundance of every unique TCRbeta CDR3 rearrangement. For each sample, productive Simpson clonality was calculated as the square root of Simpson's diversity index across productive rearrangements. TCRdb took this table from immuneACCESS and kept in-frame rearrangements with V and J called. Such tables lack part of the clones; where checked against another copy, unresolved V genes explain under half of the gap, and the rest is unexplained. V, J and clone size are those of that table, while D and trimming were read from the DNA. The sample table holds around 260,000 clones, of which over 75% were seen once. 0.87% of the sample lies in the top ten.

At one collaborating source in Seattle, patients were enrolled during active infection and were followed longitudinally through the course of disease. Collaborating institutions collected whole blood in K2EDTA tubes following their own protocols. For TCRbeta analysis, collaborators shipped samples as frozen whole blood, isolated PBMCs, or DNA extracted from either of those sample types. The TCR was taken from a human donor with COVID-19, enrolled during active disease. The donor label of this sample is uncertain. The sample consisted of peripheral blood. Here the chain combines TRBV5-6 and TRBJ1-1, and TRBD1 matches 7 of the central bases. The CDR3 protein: CASSLASTGPEEAFF. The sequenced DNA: TGTGCCAGCAGCCTAGCCTCGACAGGGCCAGAAGAAGCTTTCTTT.